This T cell receptor beta chain was sequenced during a study of OX40 agonist ivuxolimab in advanced cancers. Across the study: The patients' treatment was ivuxolimab, an agonistic anti-OX40 (CD134) antibody. Hepatocellular carcinoma, melanoma, renal cell or head and neck cancer was diagnosed in the dose-escalation patients.

No patient had autoimmune disease or received systemic immunosuppression. Generated by immunoSEQ multiplex PCR, the TCRdb table keeps only in-frame clones and is missing some. The sample has around 65,000 clones; around 83% are singletons. The sequences come from CD4+ or CD8+ T cells sorted from blood, collected in a trial of the OX40 agonist ivuxolimab. The source is an adult with an advanced solid tumor such as melanoma, head and neck, liver or kidney cancer.

DNA of the CDR3: TGTGCCAGCAGCTTTGACAGAGGCAATGAGCAGTTCTTC. It translates to CASSFDRGNEQFF. V and J are TRBV11-3 and TRBJ2-1; TRBD1 might be the D (5 bases). CDR1 and CDR2 from the germline V gene are SGHNT and YENEEA. CDR3 size: 13 residues. V lost 3 bases and J 6 bases, leaving 9 bases between the germline ends.